The rows below give T cell receptor beta chains drawn from one sample of a study of immune evolution from preneoplasia to lung adenocarcinoma. The repertoire was sequenced with immunoSEQ multiplex PCR; TCRdb's copy has only in-frame clones and lacks some. The sample consists of some 15,000 clones, roughly 77% of them appearing once. The sequencing input was FFPE minimally invasive lung adenocarcinoma tissue. The receptors shown here come from a person aged 55-80 years with lung adenocarcinoma. Both conserved end residues are part of each CDR3. A D gene is named only where the DNA matches it firmly. Clone size is given for some rows only: seen once, a few or many times, or a class if the clone is expanded.

d_gene	v_gene	j_gene	abundance	CDR3aa	CDR3nt
NA	TRBV29-1	TRBJ1-2	NA	CSVEEAFRNYGYTF	TGCAGCGTTGAAGAGGCGTTTAGGAACTATGGCTACACCTTC
NA	TRBV27	TRBJ2-7	NA	CANPGQVPYEQYF	TGTGCCAATCCCGGGCAGGTTCCTTACGAGCAGTACTTC
TRBD2	TRBV11-3	TRBJ2-1	few	CASSETSGRAGNEQFF	TGTGCCAGCAGCGAAACCAGCGGGAGGGCCGGTAATGAGCAGTTCTTC
NA	TRBV11-2	TRBJ2-2	once	CASSPVSGANTGELFF	TGTGCCAGCAGCCCGGTTAGCGGAGCTAACACCGGGGAGCTGTTTTTT
TRBD1	TRBV25-1	TRBJ2-5	NA	CAAGAGGLETQYF	TGTGCCGCAGGGGCAGGGGGCTTAGAGACCCAGTACTTC
NA	TRBV7-9	TRBJ2-2	NA	CASVPEGFGTGELFF	TGTGCCAGCGTCCCGGAAGGGTTCGGCACCGGGGAGCTGTTTTTT
NA	TRBV28	TRBJ2-5	NA	CASSYQETQYF	TGTGCCAGCAGTTACCAAGAGACCCAGTACTTC
NA	TRBV4-1	TRBJ1-2	NA	CASSRRVTDSHYGYTF	TGCGCCAGCAGCCGTCGCGTAACTGACAGTCACTATGGCTACACCTTC
NA	TRBV27	TRBJ2-7	NA	CASSPGSHVQYF	TGTGCCAGCAGTCCAGGGTCCCATGTGCAGTACTTC
TRBD1	TRBV10-3	TRBJ2-7	once	CATRTGTGYEQYF	TGTGCCACGAGAACCGGGACAGGGTACGAGCAGTACTTC
TRBD1	TRBV18	TRBJ2-2	few	CASSPWDRPDRELFF	TGTGCCAGCTCACCTTGGGACAGACCTGACCGGGAGCTGTTTTTT
TRBD1	TRBV7-3	TRBJ1-1	once	CASSMGQQMNTEAFF	TGTGCCAGCAGCATGGGACAGCAAATGAACACTGAAGCTTTCTTT
TRBD1	TRBV28	TRBJ2-7	NA	CASSLRTGDEQYF	TGTGCCAGCAGTCTCAGGACAGGGGACGAGCAGTACTTC